The clone carrying this T cell receptor (beta chain) is a singleton in its sample. This sample was included in a study of cytomegalovirus exposure and HLA in healthy donors. Some clones are missing from TCRdb's copy, which holds only in-frame ones; the method was immunoSEQ multiplex PCR. This sample has 50,000 or so clones, with 89% found just once. The germline gives CDR1 SGHNT, CDR2 YENEEA. V lost 1 base, J lost 2 bases, and 8 bases lay in between. This CDR3 has 14 amino acids. This TCR came from a woman younger than 30 in good health and CMV-seropositive. What was sequenced was PBMCs. This sequence joins TRBV11-3 and TRBJ1-1; possibly TRBD1 for D (6 bases). The CDR3 loop is CASSLGRGNTEAFF. DNA of the CDR3: TGTGCCAGCAGCTTAGGCAGGGGAAACACTGAAGCTTTCTTT. Looking up the rest from reference TRBV11-3 and TRBJ1-1 gives the full variable domain: EAGVVQSPRYKIIEKKQPVAFWCNPISGHNTLYWYLQNLGQGPELLIRYENEEAVDDSQLPKDRFSAERLKGVDSTLKIQPAELGDSAVYLCASSLGRGNTEAFFGQGTRLTVV.